Below, one T cell receptor beta chain is given with its context. Its antigen remains unidentified. The entry originates in a study of siplizumab effects on memory and regulatory T cells. Whole-study findings and limits: Suppressive capability of dividing Tregs from siplizumab cultures went unverified.

V was pared by 0 bases and J by 6 bases, with 18 bases between. This CDR3 is built from 16 residues. Per germline, CDR1 SGDLS and CDR2 YYNGEE. Profiled with immunoSEQ multiplex PCR; TCRdb holds only in-frame clones, not every one. The repertoire includes about 87,000 clones, 85% to 90% of them detected once, and roughly 14% sits in the top ten. The chain uses TRBV9 and TRBJ1-1; D not resolved. The material sequenced was CD4+ T cells sorted from blood. This receptor was identified in a human donor in good health. The CDR3 DNA follows: TGTGCCAGCAGCGTAGAGATCTTGTCAGAAGGGTCTGAAGCTTTCTTT. This gives the protein CASSVEILSEGSEAFF.